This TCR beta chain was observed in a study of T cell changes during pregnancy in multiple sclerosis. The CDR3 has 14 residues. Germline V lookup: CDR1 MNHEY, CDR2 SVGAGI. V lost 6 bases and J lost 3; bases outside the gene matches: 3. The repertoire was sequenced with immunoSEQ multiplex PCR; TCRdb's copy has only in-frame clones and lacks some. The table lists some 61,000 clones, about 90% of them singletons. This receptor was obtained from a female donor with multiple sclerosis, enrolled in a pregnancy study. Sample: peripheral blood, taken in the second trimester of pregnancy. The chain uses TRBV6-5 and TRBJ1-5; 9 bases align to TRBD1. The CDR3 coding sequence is TGTGCCAGCAGGGGACAGGGTGCCAATCAGCCCCAGCATTTT. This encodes CASRGQGANQPQHF.